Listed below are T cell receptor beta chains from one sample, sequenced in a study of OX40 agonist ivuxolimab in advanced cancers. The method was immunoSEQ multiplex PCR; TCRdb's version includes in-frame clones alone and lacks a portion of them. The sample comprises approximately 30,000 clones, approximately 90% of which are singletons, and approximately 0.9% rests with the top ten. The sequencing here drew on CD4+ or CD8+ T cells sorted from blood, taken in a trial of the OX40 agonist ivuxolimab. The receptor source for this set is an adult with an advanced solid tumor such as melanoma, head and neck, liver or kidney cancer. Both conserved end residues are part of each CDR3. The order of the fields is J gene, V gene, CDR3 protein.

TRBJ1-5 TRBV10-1 CASRSRDRGRRASNQPQHF
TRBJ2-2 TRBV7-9 CASSLGGTGNTGELFF
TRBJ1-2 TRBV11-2 CASSLDLGGAGYTF
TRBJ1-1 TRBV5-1 CASSLVGQLNTEAFF
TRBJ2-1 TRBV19 CASSTGTSPEQFF
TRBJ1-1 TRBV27 CASSLFLAGRATEAFF
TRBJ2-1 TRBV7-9 CASSRTSGSYNEQFF
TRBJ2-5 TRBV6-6 CASSHRAPAETQYF
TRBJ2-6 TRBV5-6 CASSLGSVTGANVLTF
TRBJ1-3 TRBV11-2 CASSLTGPVGTGNTIYF
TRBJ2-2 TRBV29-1 CSVGPAGGGGTGELFF
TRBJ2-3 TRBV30 CAWRLGGGAVTQYF
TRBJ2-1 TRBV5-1 CASSFSSGRYDEQFF
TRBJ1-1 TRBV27 CASRNRENTEAFF
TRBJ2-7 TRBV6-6 CASSYSRQSGEQYF
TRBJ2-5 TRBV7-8 CASSPSTGSQTQYF
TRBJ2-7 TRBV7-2 CASSPGLAGPDEQYF
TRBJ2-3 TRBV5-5 CASSLDRGTDTQYF
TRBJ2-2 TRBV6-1 CASRGGGANTGELFF
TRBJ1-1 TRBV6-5 CASTSRGLGTEAFF
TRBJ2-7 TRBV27 CASSLRREDKLYEQYF
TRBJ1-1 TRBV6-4 CATEGRREVNTEAFF
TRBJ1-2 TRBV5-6 CASSLGNRVDYGYTF
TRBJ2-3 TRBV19 CASSVSTDTQYF
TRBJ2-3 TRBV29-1 CSVRTGSDTQYF
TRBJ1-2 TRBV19 CASSLSRLGLNYGYTF
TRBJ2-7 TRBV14 CASSRDLLYEQYF
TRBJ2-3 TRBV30 CAWWRDRVRGTDTQYF
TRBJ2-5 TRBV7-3 CASSSQRGETQYF